What follows is one T cell receptor (beta chain) and its context. Its antigen is still unknown. There are 16 residues in the CDR3. Germline V gives CDR1 LNHDA, CDR2 SQIVND (reference sequence). The germline V and J ends were trimmed by 5 bases and 3 bases, with 18 bases remaining between them. This sample is drawn from a study of identical twins. Template switching added a universal primer site; cDNA carried unique molecular identifiers. TCRdb analysed the 5' RACE reads with MiXCR anew, one entry per CDR3 protein. Seen here are approximately 630,000 distinct CDR3 sequences, less than 9% observed once, and the top ten hold 1.6%. Overall study results and limits: Cord blood beta clonotypes present at high abundance carried fewer insertions; no such pattern appeared in memory repertoires.

These data were also filed under a second study, of yellow fever vaccine responses in identical twins.

This TCR was sampled from a woman aged 18 to 35 in good health. Sequencing input: PBMCs. The rearrangement links TRBV19 to TRBJ2-3; weak D call: TRBD1 (5 bases). CDR3 residues: CASSSRTYTLTDTQYF. CDR3 nucleotides: TGTGCCAGTAGTTCTCGGACATACACCCTGACAGATACGCAGTATTTT.